This T cell receptor (beta chain) was recovered during a study of blood T cell repertoires in COVID-19. Study-wide context: Samples representing acute and convalescent COVID-19 were sourced from the United States, Italy and Spain. Sources were T cells, B-cell-depleted T cells, or PBMCs; the material itself was cDNA or gDNA.

Clones were sequenced by immunoSEQ multiplex PCR, and TCRdb holds only the in-frame ones, with some missing. This repertoire shows 150,000 to 200,000 clones, around 87% found once; its top ten account for about an eighth. V lost 2 bases to trimming and J lost 4 bases, with 11 bases between them. CDR3 length: 14 residues. Germline lookup yields CDR1 SGHTA and CDR2 FQGNSA. V gene TRBV7-2 combines with J gene TRBJ2-5; D possibly corresponds to TRBD2 (6 bases). The receptor's source is a woman in her 70s with COVID-19, enrolled during active disease. The sample comprised peripheral blood. CDR3 nucleotide sequence: TGTGCCAGCAGCTTAAGGGGACTGGGAGAGACCCAGTACTTC. It is translated as CASSLRGLGETQYF.